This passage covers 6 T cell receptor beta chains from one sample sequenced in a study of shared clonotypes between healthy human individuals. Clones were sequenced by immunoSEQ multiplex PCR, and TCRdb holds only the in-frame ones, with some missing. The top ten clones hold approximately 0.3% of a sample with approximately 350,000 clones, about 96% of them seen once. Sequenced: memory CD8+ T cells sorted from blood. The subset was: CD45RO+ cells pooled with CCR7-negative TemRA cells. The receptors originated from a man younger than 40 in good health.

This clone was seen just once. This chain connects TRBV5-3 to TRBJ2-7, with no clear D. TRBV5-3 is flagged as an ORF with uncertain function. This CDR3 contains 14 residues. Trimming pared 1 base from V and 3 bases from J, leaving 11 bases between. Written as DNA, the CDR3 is TGTGCCAGAAGCTTGCGACTTTTAAGCTACGAGCAGTACTTC. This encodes CARSLRLLSYEQYF.

CDR3 sequence (DNA): TGTGCCAGCTCTACGGACATGAGAGGGGGTGAAAAACTGTTTTTT. Translated: CASSTDMRGGEKLFF. The chain employs TRBV18 and TRBJ1-4; TRBD1 might be the D (6 bases). CDR3 size: 15 residues. Germline CDR1 and CDR2: KGHSH and LQKENI. The V and J ends lost 6 bases and 7 bases respectively, with 18 bases between them.

The CDR3 nucleotides read TGTGCCAGCAGCCCACCCCGGGTGGTATTTGTCAATGAGCAGTTCTTC. Its protein product is CASSPPRVVFVNEQFF. The gene calls are TRBV28 and TRBJ2-1, with D hard to call. V lost 6 bases to trimming and J lost 6 bases, with 21 bases between them. Looked up from germline, CDR1 is MDHEN and CDR2 is SYDVKM. The CDR3 covers 16 residues.

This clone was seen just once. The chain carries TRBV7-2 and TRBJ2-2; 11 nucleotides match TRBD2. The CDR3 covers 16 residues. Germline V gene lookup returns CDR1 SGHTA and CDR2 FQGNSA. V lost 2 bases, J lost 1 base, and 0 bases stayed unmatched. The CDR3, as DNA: TGTGCCAGCAGCTTACTAGCGGGAGGGAACACCGGGGAGCTGTTTTTT. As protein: CASSLLAGGNTGELFF.

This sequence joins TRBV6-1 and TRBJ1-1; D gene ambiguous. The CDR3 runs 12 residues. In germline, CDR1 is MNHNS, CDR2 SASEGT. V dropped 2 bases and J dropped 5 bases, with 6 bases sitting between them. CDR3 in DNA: TGTGCCAGCAGTGAATTTGGGACTGAAGCTTTCTTT. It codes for CASSEFGTEAFF.

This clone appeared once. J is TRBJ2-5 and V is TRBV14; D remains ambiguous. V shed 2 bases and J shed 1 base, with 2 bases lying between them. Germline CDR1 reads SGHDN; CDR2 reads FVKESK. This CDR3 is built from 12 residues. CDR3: CASSQRQETQYF. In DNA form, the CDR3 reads TGTGCCAGCAGCCAACGCCAAGAGACCCAGTACTTC.